The 28 T cell receptor beta chains listed next were all sequenced from one sample in a study of CD4 and CD8 cells across lung adenocarcinoma regions. MiXCR was run by TCRdb on the PCR reads, yielding one entry per CDR3 protein. The sample records 25,000 to 30,000 distinct CDR3 sequences, about 50% being singletons. The sample comprised CD8+ T cells from the center of a lung tumor. These receptors originate from a male donor with lung adenocarcinoma. The CD4 and CD8 labels of this study may be unreliable.

As for this clonotype: Since the CDR3 does not end with the conserved phenylalanine or tryptophan, this likely comes from a read error. The DNA is omitted, as the CDR3 cannot be located on it reliably, and the CDR3 follows TCRdb's listing. J is TRBJ2-5 and V is TRBV6-1. The CDR3 contains 12 residues when both ends are counted. CDR1 is MNHNS, CDR2 SASEGT, per germline. The CDR3 here is CASRGAGTTQFS.

This clonotype is labeled as medium-sized. The chain uses TRBV6-5 and TRBJ2-2, with no clear D. Deletions cut 5 bases from V and 0 bases from J, with 7 bases between. CDR1 is MNHEY and CDR2 is SVGAGI in the germline V gene. The CDR3 extends over 14 amino acids. The CDR3 DNA reads TGTGCCAGCAGTACGGGTGCGAACACCGGGGAGCTGTTTTTT. As protein: CASSTGANTGELFF.

The V and J genes are TRBV6-5 and TRBJ2-4, with 14 positions matching TRBD2. CDR1 and CDR2 (germline): MNHEY, SVGAGI. This CDR3 is built from 16 residues. V dropped 3 bases and J dropped 12; count of bases not matched to a gene: 10. CDR3 nucleotide sequence: TGTGCCAGCAGTTATCGGACTAGCGGGAGGAATGACACTCAGTACTTC. Protein sequence: CASSYRTSGRNDTQYF.

J is TRBJ2-1 and V is TRBV7-9; D might be TRBD2 (6 bases). The closer fit of TRBJ2-5 to the DNA end suggests the J call may be wrong. CDR1 and CDR2 (germline): SEHNR, FQNEAQ (reference sequence). The length of the CDR3 is 14 residues. The CDR3 sequence is CASSSTSHQETQYF. In DNA form, the CDR3 reads TGTGCCAGCAGCTCAACTAGCCACCAAGAGACCCAGTACTTC.

Ten or more counts support this clonotype. J is TRBJ2-5 and V is TRBV10-2; TRBD2 matches 10 bases. The CDR3 sequence is 18 residues long. Germline V gene lookup returns CDR1 WSHSY and CDR2 SAAADI. V shed 8 bases and J 7 bases; nucleotides not matched to a gene: 22. The CDR3 nucleotides are TGCGCCAGCGCTCCACGCCAGGGGATGACTAGCGGGTTAGGGACCCAGTACTTC. Translating gives CASAPRQGMTSGLGTQYF.

V usage is TRBV6-1 and J usage is TRBJ2-1, with D possibly being TRBD1 (6 bases). Near its end, the DNA agrees better with TRBJ2-7, so the J call may be wrong. CDR1 MNHNS and CDR2 SASEGT come from the germline V gene. CDR3 length equals 14 residues. The CDR3 is CASSETGWAYEQYF. The CDR3 nucleotides are TGTGCCAGCAGTGAGACAGGTTGGGCCTACGAGCAGTACTTC.

The V and J genes are TRBV28 and TRBJ2-1, with 7 bases fitting TRBD1. Germline CDR1 is MDHEN and CDR2 is SYDVKM. V lost 5 bases and J lost 6; bases outside the gene matches: 19. The length of the CDR3 is 18 residues. For the CDR3, the DNA is TGTGCCAGCAGTCCGGTGCTGCAGGGGGTAGGGCATCGCAATGAGCAGTTCTTC. Its translation: CASSPVLQGVGHRNEQFF. Full variable domain (missing parts from reference TRBV28 and TRBJ2-1): DVKVTQSSRYLVKRTGEKVFLECVQDMDHENMFWYRQDPGLGLRLIYFSYDVKMKEKGDIPEGYSVSREKKERFSLILESASTNQTSMYLCASSPVLQGVGHRNEQFFGPGTRLTVL.

This clonotype was recorded many times. The rearrangement uses TRBV28 and TRBJ1-2, with D unresolved. Trimming removed 3 bases at V and 5 bases at J, with 4 bases between. Looked up from germline, CDR1 is MDHEN and CDR2 is SYDVKM. This CDR3 contains 11 residues. In nucleotides, the CDR3 is TGTGCCAGCAGTTTTGAGTATGGCTACACCTTC. Its protein product is CASSFEYGYTF.

This clonotype has ten or more counts. V and J are TRBV6-1 and TRBJ1-3; D is perhaps TRBD1 (5 bases). The ends were cut back, 6 bases at V and 0 bases at J, with 12 bases in the middle. The CDR3 loop spans 15 amino acids. Germline V gene data show CDR1 as MNHNS and CDR2 as SASEGT. CDR3 nucleotides: TGTGCCAGCAGGCCAGACAGTTACTCTGGAAACACCATATATTTT. Its translation: CASRPDSYSGNTIYF.

This sequence joins TRBV11-3 and TRBJ2-2, with TRBD1 identical over 7 bases. The germline V gene encodes CDR1 SGHNT and CDR2 YENEEA. Trimming removed 4 bases from V and 6 bases from J; junction bases left unmatched: 2. The CDR3 length is 13 residues. CDR3: CASSSRGSGELFF. For the CDR3, the DNA is TGTGCCAGCAGCTCCAGGGGGTCCGGGGAGCTGTTTTTT.

In the case of this clonotype: The germline gene is not matched at one end of the junction; a read error may be the cause. The chain joins TRBV10-3 to TRBJ1-5, with TRBD1 as a possible D gene (6 bases). The CDR3 has 18 residues. Germline V gene lookup returns CDR1 ENHRY and CDR2 SYGVKD. The CDR3 spells CASSESTIRDTRNQPQHF. CDR3 bases: TGTGCCAGCAGTGAGTCGACAATCCGGGACACCCGAAATCAGCCCCAGCATTTT.

This sequence joins TRBV12-3 or TRBV12-4 and TRBJ2-2; 7 bases match TRBD1. There are 17 residues in the CDR3. V dropped 5 bases and J dropped 1; count of bases not matched to a gene: 10. CDR3 amino acids: CASSLGPQGENTGELFF. CDR3 nucleotides: TGTGCCAGCAGTCTCGGACCTCAGGGGGAGAACACCGGGGAGCTGTTTTTT.

This clonotype was seen a single time. One end of the junction is discordant with germline, which a read error may explain. The gene calls are TRBV10-2 and TRBJ2-4; TRBD2 is a possible D gene (5 bases). Germline V CDR1 and CDR2: WSHSY, SAAADI. This CDR3 comprises 19 residues. The CDR3 DNA reads TGCGCCAGCAGTTCTCTTGCGGGCGCCGGGTCGCGTGACAAAGACATCCAGTACTTC. Protein product: CASSSLAGAGSRDKDIQYF.

This chain connects TRBV12-3 or TRBV12-4 to TRBJ2-3, with TRBD2 as a possible D gene (6 bases). Between the trimmed V and J ends, which lost 6 bases and 1 base, there was a span of 23 bases. The CDR3 is made up of 18 amino acids. The CDR3 loop is CASRPWGDPKRGTDTQYF. In DNA, the CDR3 is TGTGCCAGCAGACCCTGGGGGGACCCCAAACGGGGCACAGATACGCAGTATTTT.

Note on this clonotype: Relative to the germline gene, one junction end is altered; a read error may explain this. This sequence joins TRBV10-2 and TRBJ2-3; TRBD2 is a possible D gene (7 bases). The CDR3 is 17 residues long. Per the germline V gene, CDR1 is WSHSY and CDR2 is SAAADI. The chain's CDR3 is CTSSGGGAEGVTDTQYF. The DNA of the CDR3 is TGCACCAGCAGTGGCGGGGGCGCAGAAGGGGTGACAGATACGCAGTATTTT.

The sample holds many counts of this clonotype. The junction does not match germline at one end; this may be a read error. This chain joins TRBV7-7 and TRBJ2-5, with 7 bases identical to TRBD2. This CDR3 region has 15 residues. Germline CDR1 SSHAT, CDR2 FNYEAQ (reference sequence). In DNA form, the CDR3 reads TGTGCTAGCAGCGATCGGACTAGTTCTCCCGGTGCCCAGTACTTC. Translating it yields CASSDRTSSPGAQYF.

The chain joins TRBV30 to TRBJ1-2; D ambiguous. Germline loops: CDR1 GTSNPN, CDR2 SVGIG (reference sequence). CDR3 length: 14 amino acids. V gave up 1 base and J gave up 8 bases, with 17 bases separating them. Here the CDR3 reads CAWSASYGWGGYTF. In DNA form, the CDR3 reads TGTGCCTGGAGTGCCTCTTACGGTTGGGGAGGCTACACCTTC.

V and J are TRBV4-1 and TRBJ2-3; 7 nucleotides match TRBD1. The CDR3 spans 15 residues. Per germline, CDR1 MGHRA and CDR2 YSYEKL. The junction had 18 bases not matched to a gene; V was cut back by 9 bases and J by 9 bases. Here the CDR3 reads CARGQGGVGKETQYF. CDR3 in DNA: TGCGCCAGGGGCCAAGGGGGCGTGGGCAAAGAGACGCAGTATTTT.

The chain has TRBV14 and TRBJ2-5; TRBD2 matches at 13 bases. J lost 4 bases, V lost 4 bases, and 6 bases had no gene match. This CDR3 has 16 amino acids. Germline CDR1 reads SGHDN; CDR2 reads FVKESK. CDR3 residues: CASSPLGLAGAETQYF. The CDR3 nucleotides read TGTGCCAGCAGCCCACTAGGACTAGCGGGAGCAGAGACCCAGTACTTC.

This clonotype was picked up many times. V usage is TRBV11-2 and J usage is TRBJ2-1; D is possibly TRBD1 (8 bases). This CDR3 has 13 residues. V was trimmed by 2 bases and J by 13 bases, leaving 15 bases between them. CDR1 is SGHAT, CDR2 FQNNGV, per germline. CDR3 loop: CASSLWGGTGQFF. CDR3 nucleotide sequence: TGTGCCAGCAGCTTATGGGGAGGGACAGGACAGTTCTTC.

The chain employs TRBV10-3 and TRBJ1-4; the match to TRBD1 covers 8 bases. CDR3 length: 16 amino acids. CDR1 ENHRY and CDR2 SYGVKD come from the germline V gene. Trimming took 10 bases from V and 2 from J; bases not matched to a gene: 12. This chain's CDR3 is CATGRTGSWTNEKLFF. For the CDR3, the DNA is TGTGCCACCGGGAGGACAGGGAGTTGGACTAATGAAAAACTGTTTTTT.

As regards this clonotype: The germline gene is not matched at one end of the junction; a read error may be the cause. This chain links TRBV6-8 with TRBJ2-4; 8 nucleotides align to TRBD2. The CDR3 sequence is 16 residues long. Germline lookup yields CDR1 MNHGY and CDR2 SAAAGT. Here the CDR3 DNA reads TGTGCCAGCAGCGTAGCGGGGATGGGGGTTGGGGATACTCAGTATTTC. Translating gives CASSVAGMGVGDTQYF.

V gene TRBV9 combines with J gene TRBJ2-3; no reliable D call. CDR1 is SGDLS, CDR2 YYNGEE, per germline. CDR3 length equals 13 residues. V dropped 1 base and J dropped 2 bases, with 5 bases sitting between them. The CDR3: CASSVRPTDTQYF. In nucleotides, the CDR3 is TGTGCCAGCAGCGTAAGGCCCACAGATACGCAGTATTTT. Together with reference TRBV9 and TRBJ2-3, the CDR3 gives the full variable domain: DSGVTQTPKHLITATGQRVTLRCSPRSGDLSVYWYQQSLDQGLQFLIQYYNGEERAKGNILERFSAQQFPDLHSELNLSSLELGDSALYFCASSVRPTDTQYFGPGTRLTVL.

The J gene is TRBJ2-3, the V gene TRBV7-2; D is uncertain. The CDR3 is 14 amino acids. Trimming left V 2 bases short and J 2 bases short, with 8 bases between. In germline, CDR1 is SGHTA, CDR2 FQGNSA. This chain's CDR3 is CASSLYRVTDTQYF. The CDR3 nucleotides read TGTGCCAGCAGCTTATACCGGGTCACAGATACGCAGTATTTT.

Notes on this clonotype: One end of the junction is discordant with germline, which a read error may explain. This chain joins TRBV10-3 and TRBJ2-3; perhaps TRBD2 as D (6 bases). The CDR3 is 14 amino acids. CDR1 ENHRY and CDR2 SYGVKD come from the germline V gene. The CDR3 coding sequence is TGTGCCATCGGGGGGAGGCGAGCCACAGACATGCAGTACTTT. Encoded protein: CAIGGRRATDMQYF.

This clonotype was detected many times. The rearrangement links TRBV4-2 to TRBJ2-5; D not resolved. CDR1 LGHNA and CDR2 YNFKEQ come from the germline V gene. This CDR3 comprises 14 residues. V lost 0 bases and J lost 5, with 10 bases in between. The CDR3 here is CASSQESVVETQYF. As DNA, the CDR3 is TGTGCCAGCAGCCAAGAGTCGGTAGTGGAGACCCAGTACTTC.

This clonotype has ten or more counts. The gene calls are TRBV5-1 and TRBJ2-5; D gene ambiguous. From germline, CDR1 is SGHRS and CDR2 YFSETQ. The CDR3 is 14 residues long. With 1 base removed from V and 2 bases from J, the gap between germline ends came to 9 bases. As DNA, the CDR3 is TGCGCCAGCAGCTTGACCCCCGTACAAGAGACCCAGTACTTC. Its protein product is CASSLTPVQETQYF.

A remark on this clonotype: At one end, the junction sequence differs from germline, possibly due to a read error. J is TRBJ2-7 and V is TRBV6-1; D not certain. CDR3 length equals 15 residues. Germline V CDR1 and CDR2: MNHNS, SASEGT. DNA for the CDR3: TGTGCCAGCAGTGAGCAGGCTTCCTGCTCCAACGAGCAGTCCTTC. Its translation: CASSEQASCSNEQSF.